This T cell receptor (beta chain) was sequenced for a study of cytomegalovirus exposure and HLA in healthy donors. Notes on the study in general: Later on, analysis showed that most CMV-associated TCR beta chains appeared to be HLA-restricted.

CDR1 and CDR2 (germline): SGHRS, YFSETQ. Trimming at V came to 4 bases and at J to 4 bases, leaving 7 bases not matched to a gene. The CDR3 is 15 amino acids. As concerns this clone: Antigen: not known.

Vbeta (60) and Jbeta (13) primers were used in the PCR. TCRdb's table, derived via immunoSEQ multiplex PCR, lists solely in-frame clones and lacks some. This table holds 150,000 or so clones, roughly 80% found once. The source is a man aged 25 to 40 in good health and CMV-seropositive. The sequenced material came from PBMCs. The chain links TRBV5-1 to TRBJ2-3, with 9 nucleotides matching TRBD1. The CDR3 spells CASSGGQGFADTQYF. The CDR3 nucleotides are TGCGCCAGCAGCGGGGGACAGGGATTTGCAGATACGCAGTATTTT.